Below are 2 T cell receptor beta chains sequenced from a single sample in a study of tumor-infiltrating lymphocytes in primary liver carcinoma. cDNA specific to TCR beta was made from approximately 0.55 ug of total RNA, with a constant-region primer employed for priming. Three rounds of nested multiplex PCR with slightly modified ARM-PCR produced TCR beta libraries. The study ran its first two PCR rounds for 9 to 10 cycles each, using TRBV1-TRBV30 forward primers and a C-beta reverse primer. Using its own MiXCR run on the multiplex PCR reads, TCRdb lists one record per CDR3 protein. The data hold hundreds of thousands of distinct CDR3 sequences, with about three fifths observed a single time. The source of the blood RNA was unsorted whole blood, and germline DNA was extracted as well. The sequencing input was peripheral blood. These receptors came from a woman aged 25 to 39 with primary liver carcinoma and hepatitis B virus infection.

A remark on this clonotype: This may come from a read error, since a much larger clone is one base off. The CDR3 sequence is CASRPGTCADTQYF. The CDR3 DNA sequence: TGTGCCAGCAGGCCCGGGACATGCGCAGATACGCAGTATTTT. V usage is TRBV12-3 or TRBV12-4 and J usage is TRBJ2-3; D may be TRBD1 (6 bases). Trimming left V 6 bases short and J 4 bases short, with 14 bases between. The CDR3 contains 14 residues.

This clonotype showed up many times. DNA for the CDR3: TGTGCCAGCAGTCACGGATGGGGGGGGAGCACTGAAGCTTTCTTT. The encoded protein is CASSHGWGGSTEAFF. J is TRBJ1-1 and V is TRBV11-2, with D possibly matching TRBD1 (5 bases). CDR1 and CDR2 (germline): SGHAT, FQNNGV. Trimming left V 6 bases short and J 4 bases short, with 18 bases between. This CDR3 contains 15 residues. The whole variable domain, filled in from reference TRBV11-2 and TRBJ1-1, reads EAGVAQSPRYKIIEKRQSVAFWCNPISGHATLYWYQQILGQGPKLLIQFQNNGVVDDSQLPKDRFSAERLKGVDSTLKIQPAKLEDSAVYLCASSHGWGGSTEAFFGQGTRLTVV.